A single sample gave rise to the 8 T cell receptor beta chains below, sequenced in a study of blood T cell repertoires in COVID-19. Assay used: immunoSEQ multiplex PCR; TCRdb lists only in-frame clones, some missing. The data hold hundreds of thousands of clones, with under 95% observed a single time. The sample consisted of peripheral blood. The receptors originated from a woman aged 18-29 years who had recovered from COVID-19.

The chain links TRBV6-2 or TRBV6-3 to TRBJ2-1; 12 nucleotides match TRBD2. The germline V gene encodes CDR1 MNHEY and CDR2 SVGEGT. CDR3 length: 16 residues. Germline trimming cut 6 bases from V and 9 bases from J; bases unmatched to any gene: 12. CDR3 bases: TGTGCCAGCAGCCCTTCGAGACTAGCGGGAGTTGCTGAGCAGTTCTTC. The encoded protein is CASSPSRLAGVAEQFF.

V is TRBV7-8 and J is TRBJ1-1; D is unclear. V was clipped by 5 bases and J by 7 bases, with 17 bases between them. This CDR3 comprises 14 residues. In germline, CDR1 is SGHVS, CDR2 FQNEAQ. CDR3 nucleotides: TGTGCCAGCAGCCCCCTGACCAGGTTGGATGAAGCTTTCTTT. Its translation: CASSPLTRLDEAFF.

There are a few counts of this clone. The rearrangement links TRBV6-2 or TRBV6-3 to TRBJ1-2, with TRBD1 matching over 9 bases. The V segment lost 6 bases and the J segment 6 bases; nucleotides outside the gene matches: 5. Germline CDR1 is MNHEY and CDR2 is SVGEGT. The CDR3 runs to 13 residues. Here the CDR3 DNA reads TGTGCCAGCAGCCGACAGGGGGTAGATGGCTACACCTTC. Translating it yields CASSRQGVDGYTF.

The chain employs TRBV4-1 and TRBJ2-7; 7 nucleotides agree with TRBD1. The CDR3 spans 15 residues. V lost 1 base to trimming and J lost 4 bases; unmatched junction nucleotides: 7. From germline, CDR1 is MGHRA and CDR2 YSYEKL. CDR3 in amino acids: CASSQVPTGWYEQYV. CDR3 sequence (DNA): TGCGCCAGCAGCCAAGTACCGACAGGGTGGTACGAGCAGTACGTC.

The chain links TRBV6-2 or TRBV6-3 to TRBJ1-5; TRBD1 agrees at 8 bases. The CDR3 is made up of 18 amino acids. CDR1 and CDR2 from the germline V gene are MNHEY and SVGEGT. V dropped 2 bases and J dropped 4; count of bases not matched to a gene: 13. The CDR3 DNA reads as TGTGCCAGCAGTTACCCCACCTCTGGACAGGGATGGAATCAGCCCCAGCATTTT. This gives the protein CASSYPTSGQGWNQPQHF.

This rearrangement joins TRBV27 to TRBJ2-1; D may be TRBD2 (7 bases). The CDR3 sequence is 17 residues long. Between the trimmed V and J ends, which lost 0 bases and 4 bases, there was a span of 16 bases. Germline V gene data show CDR1 as MNHEY and CDR2 as SMNVEV (reference sequence). The CDR3 DNA is TGTGCCAGCAGTTTATCGGGCGGGGGCGAGGTGTACAATGAGCAGTTCTTC. Translation gives CASSLSGGGEVYNEQFF.

Concerning this clone: This specimen includes other DNA sequences encoding the same CDR3. The rearrangement joins TRBV7-9 to TRBJ2-1; TRBD2 matches 12 bases. Germline assignment: CDR1 SEHNR and CDR2 FQNEAQ (reference sequence). This CDR3 has 16 residues. With V trimmed by 5 bases and J by 0 bases, 2 bases remained unmatched. CDR3 sequence (DNA): TGTGCCAGCAGCCCGACTAGCGGGAGCTCCTACAATGAGCAGTTCTTC. This gives the protein CASSPTSGSSYNEQFF.

The rearrangement links TRBV4-3 to TRBJ2-1, with D possibly matching TRBD1 (5 bases). Trimming cost V 0 bases and J 8 bases, with 14 bases left between them. There are 15 residues in the CDR3. CDR1 LGHNA and CDR2 YSLEER come from the germline V gene. The CDR3 protein is CASSQDLGLVDEQFF. The DNA for the CDR3 is TGCGCCAGCAGCCAAGATCTGGGGCTAGTTGATGAGCAGTTCTTC.